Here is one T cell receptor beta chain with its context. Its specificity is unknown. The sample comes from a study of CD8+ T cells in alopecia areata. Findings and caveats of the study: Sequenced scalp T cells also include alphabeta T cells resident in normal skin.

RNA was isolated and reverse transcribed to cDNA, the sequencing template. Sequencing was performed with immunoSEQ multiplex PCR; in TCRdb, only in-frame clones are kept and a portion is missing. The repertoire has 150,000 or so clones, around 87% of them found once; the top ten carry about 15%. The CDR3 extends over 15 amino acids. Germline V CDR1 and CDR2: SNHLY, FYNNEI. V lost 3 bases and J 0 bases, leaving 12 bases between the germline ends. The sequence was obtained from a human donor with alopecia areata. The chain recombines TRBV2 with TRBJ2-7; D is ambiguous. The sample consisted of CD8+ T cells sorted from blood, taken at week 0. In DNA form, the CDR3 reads TGTGCCAGCAGTGATATGGGATCGAGCTCCTACGAGCAGTACTTC. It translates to CASSDMGSSSYEQYF.